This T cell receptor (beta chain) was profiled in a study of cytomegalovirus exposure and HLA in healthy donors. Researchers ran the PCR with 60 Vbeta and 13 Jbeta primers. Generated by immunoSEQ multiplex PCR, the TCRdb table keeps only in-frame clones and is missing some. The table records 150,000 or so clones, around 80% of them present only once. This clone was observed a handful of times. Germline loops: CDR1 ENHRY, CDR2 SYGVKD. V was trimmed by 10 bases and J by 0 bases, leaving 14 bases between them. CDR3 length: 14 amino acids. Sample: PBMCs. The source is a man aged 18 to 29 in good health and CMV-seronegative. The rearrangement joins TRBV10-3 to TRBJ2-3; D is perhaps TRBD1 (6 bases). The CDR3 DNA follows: TGTGCCACCAGGGGCCGCTCTAGCACAGATACGCAGTATTTT. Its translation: CATRGRSSTDTQYF.